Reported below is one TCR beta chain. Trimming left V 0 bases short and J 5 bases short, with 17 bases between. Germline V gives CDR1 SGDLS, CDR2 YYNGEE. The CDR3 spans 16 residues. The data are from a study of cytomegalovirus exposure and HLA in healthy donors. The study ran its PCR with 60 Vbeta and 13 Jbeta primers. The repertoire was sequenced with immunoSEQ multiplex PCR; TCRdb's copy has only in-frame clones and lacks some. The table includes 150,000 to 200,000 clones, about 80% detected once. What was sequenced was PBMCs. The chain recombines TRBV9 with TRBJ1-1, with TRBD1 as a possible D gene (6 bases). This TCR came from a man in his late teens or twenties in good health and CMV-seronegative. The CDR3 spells CASSVEPGGSGTEAFF. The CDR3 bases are TGTGCCAGCAGCGTAGAGCCGGGGGGCAGCGGGACTGAAGCTTTCTTT.